The 19 T cell receptor beta chains below come from one sample, sequenced in a study of memory CD4+ T cells and cytomegalovirus serostatus. Single viable CD3+CD4+CD8-CD45RO+ cells were sorted as the memory CD4+ T cells. The repertoire was sequenced with immunoSEQ multiplex PCR; TCRdb's copy has only in-frame clones and lacks some. The sample lists tens of thousands of clones, about four fifths occurring once. Source material: memory CD4+ T cells from blood. The receptors were sampled from an adult in good health and CMV-seronegative.

The chain combines TRBV7-6 with TRBJ1-5, with D perhaps TRBD1 (6 bases). Germline V gene sequence: CDR1 SGHVS, CDR2 FNYEAQ. Trimming took off 5 bases at V and 0 bases at J, with 14 bases between the two ends. This CDR3 is 16 amino acids long. The CDR3 sequence is CASSHRGAYSNQPQHF. CDR3 DNA sequence: TGTGCCAGCAGCCACCGGGGGGCCTATAGCAATCAGCCCCAGCATTTT. The entire variable domain, with the rest obtained from reference TRBV7-6 and TRBJ1-5, is as follows: GAGVSQSPRYKVTKRGQDVALRCDPISGHVSLYWYRQALGQGPEFLTYFNYEAQQDKSGLPNDRFSAERPEGSISTLTIQRTEQRDSAMYRCASSHRGAYSNQPQHFGDGTRLSIL.

The chain has TRBV4-3 and TRBJ2-2, with 7 positions matching TRBD1. Germline lookup yields CDR1 LGHNA and CDR2 YSLEER. This CDR3 region has 16 residues. Losses at the gene ends were 1 base for V and 4 bases for J; bases not matched to a gene: 6. The CDR3, as DNA: TGCGCCAGCAGCCAAGTCGGTAGGGGGCCCACCGGGGAGCTGTTTTTT. Its translation is CASSQVGRGPTGELFF.

The rearrangement joins TRBV27 to TRBJ1-5; D ambiguous. The length of the CDR3 is 16 residues. The V end lost 8 bases, the J end lost 5 bases, and 22 bases lay between the germline ends. Germline loops: CDR1 MNHEY, CDR2 SMNVEV (reference sequence). In DNA, the CDR3 is TGTGCCAGCCGCTCCCCCGGCCCGGGAGCGGATCAGCCCCAGCATTTT. Residues: CASRSPGPGADQPQHF.

The chain uses TRBV6-6 and TRBJ2-4, with TRBD2 as a possible D gene (7 bases). CDR1 and CDR2 (germline): MNHNY, SVGAGI (reference sequence). This CDR3 region has 15 residues. Trimming cost V 6 bases and J 3 bases, with 15 bases left between them. The CDR3 DNA is TGTGCCAGCAGCTTAGGGGGGGGTAGCAAAAACATTCAGTACTTC. It codes for CASSLGGGSKNIQYF.

The rearrangement joins TRBV30 to TRBJ1-4; possibly TRBD1 for D (5 bases). V shed 5 bases and J shed 7 bases, with 17 bases lying between them. This CDR3 region has 14 residues. CDR1 is GTSNPN, CDR2 SVGIG, per germline (reference sequence). Here the CDR3 DNA reads TGTGCCTGGGGTTCCTTGGGGGGGATTGAAAAACTGTTTTTT. Its translation: CAWGSLGGIEKLFF.

The J gene is TRBJ2-6, the V gene TRBV1; TRBD1 is the table's D call and was not checked against the DNA. TRBV1 is an annotated pseudogene. This CDR3 contains 16 residues. In DNA, the CDR3 is TGCACCAGCAGCCGTGACAGGGTTTCCGGGGCCAACGTCCTGACTTTC. This gives the protein CTSSRDRVSGANVLTF.

The chain couples TRBV9 to TRBJ2-3; TRBD2 matches at 7 bases. V trimming: 0 bases; J trimming: 2 bases; junction bases outside the gene matches: 3. The CDR3 totals 15 residues. Germline V gene sequence: CDR1 SGDLS, CDR2 YYNGEE. The CDR3 coding sequence is TGTGCCAGCAGCGTAGTTGCGGGGGACACAGATACGCAGTATTTT. This sequence encodes CASSVVAGDTDTQYF.

The chain employs TRBV11-2 and TRBJ2-7; no firm D call. This CDR3 has 16 residues. The V and J ends lost 4 bases and 4 bases respectively, with 20 bases between them. CDR1 is SGHAT, CDR2 FQNNGV, per germline. CDR3: CASSSLKRLAAYEQYF. In nucleotides, the CDR3 is TGTGCCAGCAGCTCCCTAAAGCGACTGGCAGCATACGAGCAGTACTTC.

The chain employs TRBV5-1 and TRBJ1-1; 7 bases are a match to TRBD1. This CDR3 spans 15 amino acids. Germline V gene lookup returns CDR1 SGHRS and CDR2 YFSETQ. The V segment lost 4 bases and the J segment 6 bases; nucleotides outside the gene matches: 12. CDR3 residues: CASSPRGGVGAEAFF. The CDR3 bases are TGCGCCAGCAGCCCCAGGGGGGGCGTAGGGGCTGAAGCTTTCTTT.

The sample holds a few counts of this clone. The rearrangement joins TRBV7-4 to TRBJ2-7, with 12 bases identical to TRBD2. This CDR3 comprises 18 residues. CDR1 SGHVT and CDR2 SQSDAQ come from the germline V gene. Trimming took 3 bases from V and 6 from J; bases not matched to a gene: 15. The CDR3 nucleotides read TGTGCCAGCAGCTTTTGGCCGCGGACTAGCGGGAAGAAGCGCGAGCAGTACTTC. Encoded protein: CASSFWPRTSGKKREQYF.

The rearrangement uses TRBV11-2 and TRBJ1-2; D is uncertain. Per germline, CDR1 SGHAT and CDR2 FQNNGV. This CDR3 has 14 residues. The V end was cut by 1 base, the J end by 4 bases, with 10 bases between. The CDR3 DNA is TGTGCCAGCAGCTTAGGTAGTCCCCTCTATGGCTACACCTTC. It yields the protein CASSLGSPLYGYTF.

The CDR3 is CASSPPRTAPKNIQYF. CDR3 DNA: TGTGCCAGCAGTCCTCCTCGGACAGCCCCGAAAAACATTCAGTACTTC. V is TRBV28 and J is TRBJ2-4; TRBD1 is a possible D gene (6 bases). Germline lookup yields CDR1 MDHEN and CDR2 SYDVKM. The CDR3 sequence is 16 residues long. The V gene lost 5 bases and the J gene lost 4 bases, with 18 bases spanning the gap.

The chain is built from TRBV7-3 and TRBJ2-5; 9 nucleotides match TRBD2. CDR3 length equals 15 residues. Unmatched junction bases numbered 2, after V lost 1 base and J lost 2 bases. The germline CDR1 and CDR2 sequences are SGHTA and FQGTGA. The CDR3 sequence: CASSLMAGGQETQYF. The CDR3 DNA follows: TGTGCCAGCAGCTTAATGGCGGGGGGGCAAGAGACCCAGTACTTC.

V is TRBV5-1 and J is TRBJ2-7, with TRBD1 matching 8 bases. The CDR3 loop spans 14 amino acids. Germline V gene data show CDR1 as SGHRS and CDR2 as YFSETQ. With V trimmed by 4 bases and J by 3 bases, 6 bases remained unmatched. CDR3 nucleotides: TGCGCCAGCAGCCAGGGACAGGCCGTCTACGAGCAGTACTTC. Protein: CASSQGQAVYEQYF.

This sequence joins TRBV19 and TRBJ2-7; D is undetermined. Trimming left V 0 bases short and J 6 bases short, with 15 bases between. This CDR3 spans 15 amino acids. Germline lookup yields CDR1 LNHDA and CDR2 SQIVND (reference sequence). The CDR3 DNA reads TGTGCCAGTAGTATAGAAGTGGCCAGTTTACGCGAGCAGTACTTC. Translating gives CASSIEVASLREQYF.

V gene TRBV7-9 combines with J gene TRBJ2-7; 7 bases map to TRBD1. The V and J ends lost 1 base and 4 bases, in that order; junction bases with no gene match: 7. Germline V gene sequence: CDR1 SEHNR, CDR2 FQNEAQ (reference sequence). The CDR3 length is 15 residues. The chain's CDR3 is CASSLGTGAIYEQYF. The CDR3 DNA is TGTGCCAGCAGCTTAGGAACAGGGGCTATTTACGAGCAGTACTTC.

The V call is TRBV6-1, the J call TRBJ2-2; the D call may be TRBD1 or TRBD2 (5 bases each). The CDR3 totals 13 residues. The ends were cut back, 8 bases at V and 4 bases at J, with 11 bases in the middle. In germline, CDR1 is MNHNS, CDR2 SASEGT. The CDR3 spells CASLPGGTGELFF. CDR3 DNA: TGTGCCAGCCTCCCTGGGGGCACCGGGGAGCTGTTTTTT.

This chain connects TRBV7-2 to TRBJ2-7; D not resolved. V lost 2 bases, J lost 0 bases, and 8 bases lay in between. Germline V lookup: CDR1 SGHTA, CDR2 FQGNSA. The CDR3 totals 14 residues. The CDR3 bases are TGTGCCAGCAGCTTAATTACAAGCTCCTACGAGCAGTACTTC. Its protein is CASSLITSSYEQYF.

This chain connects TRBV14 to TRBJ1-5, with TRBD1 identical over 9 bases. The V gene's germline CDR1 is SGHDN and CDR2 FVKESK. V shed 4 bases, J shed 6 bases, and the junction held 4 bases outside the gene matches. This CDR3 region has 14 residues. CDR3 DNA sequence: TGTGCCAGCAGCCCAAGGGGACAGGGTCAGCCCCAGCATTTT. Translated, it gives CASSPRGQGQPQHF.